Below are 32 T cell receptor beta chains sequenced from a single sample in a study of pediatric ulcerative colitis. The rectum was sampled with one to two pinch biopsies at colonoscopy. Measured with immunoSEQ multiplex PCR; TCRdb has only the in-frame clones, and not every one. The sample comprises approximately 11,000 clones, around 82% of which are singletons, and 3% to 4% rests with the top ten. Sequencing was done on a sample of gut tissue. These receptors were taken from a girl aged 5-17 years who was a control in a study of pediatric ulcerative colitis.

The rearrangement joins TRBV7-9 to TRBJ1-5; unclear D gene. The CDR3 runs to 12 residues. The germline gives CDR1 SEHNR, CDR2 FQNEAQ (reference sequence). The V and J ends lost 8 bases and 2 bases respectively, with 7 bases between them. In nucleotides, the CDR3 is TGTGCCAGCTCCGGAGGCAATCAGCCCCAGCATTTT. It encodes CASSGGNQPQHF.

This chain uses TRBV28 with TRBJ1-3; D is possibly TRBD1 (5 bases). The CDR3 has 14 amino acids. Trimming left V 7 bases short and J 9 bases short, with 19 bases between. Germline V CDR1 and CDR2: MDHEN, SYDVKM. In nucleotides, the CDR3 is TGTGCCAGCATTTCGGGCATTCCCGGGGCCACCATATATTTT. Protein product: CASISGIPGATIYF.

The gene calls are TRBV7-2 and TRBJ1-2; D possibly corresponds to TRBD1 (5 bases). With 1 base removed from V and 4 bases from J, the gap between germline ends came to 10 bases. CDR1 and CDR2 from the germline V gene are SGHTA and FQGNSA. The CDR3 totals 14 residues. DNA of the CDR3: TGTGCCAGCAGCTTAGGTTCAGGGAGCTATGGCTACACCTTC. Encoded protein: CASSLGSGSYGYTF.

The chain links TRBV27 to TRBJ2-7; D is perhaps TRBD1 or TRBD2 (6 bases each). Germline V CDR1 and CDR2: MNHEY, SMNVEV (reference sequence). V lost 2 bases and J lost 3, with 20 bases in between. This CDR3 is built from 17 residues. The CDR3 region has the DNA TGTGCCAGCAGTTTAGGCCCCCGGTGGACAGCGGGCTACGAGCAGTACTTC. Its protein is CASSLGPRWTAGYEQYF.

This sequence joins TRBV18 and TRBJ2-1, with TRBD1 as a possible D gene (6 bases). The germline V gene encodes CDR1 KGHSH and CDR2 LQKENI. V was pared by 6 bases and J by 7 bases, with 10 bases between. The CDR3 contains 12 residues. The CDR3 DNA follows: TGTGCCAGCTCGGGCCAGGGGAATGAGCAGTTCTTC. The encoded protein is CASSGQGNEQFF.

The DNA for the CDR3 is TGTGCCAGCAGCCCGGGGTGGGGCTACACCTTC. Residues: CASSPGWGYTF. This chain links TRBV5-4 with TRBJ1-2; D is ambiguous. CDR1 and CDR2 (germline): SGHNT, YYREEE (reference sequence). The CDR3 consists of 11 residues. V was cut by 4 bases and J by 8 bases, with 9 bases left in between.

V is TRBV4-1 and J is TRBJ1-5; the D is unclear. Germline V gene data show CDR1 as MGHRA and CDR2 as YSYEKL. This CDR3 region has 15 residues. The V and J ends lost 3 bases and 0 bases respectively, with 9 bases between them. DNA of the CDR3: TGCGCCAGCAGCCAGTCGGGAGATAGCAATCAGCCCCAGCATTTT. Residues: CASSQSGDSNQPQHF.

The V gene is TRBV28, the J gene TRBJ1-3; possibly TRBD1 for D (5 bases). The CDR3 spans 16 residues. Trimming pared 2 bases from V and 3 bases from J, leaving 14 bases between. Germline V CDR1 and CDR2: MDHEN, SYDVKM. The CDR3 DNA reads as TGTGCCAGCAGTTTAAGGTCCGCAGGGAATGGAAACACCATATATTTT. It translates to CASSLRSAGNGNTIYF.

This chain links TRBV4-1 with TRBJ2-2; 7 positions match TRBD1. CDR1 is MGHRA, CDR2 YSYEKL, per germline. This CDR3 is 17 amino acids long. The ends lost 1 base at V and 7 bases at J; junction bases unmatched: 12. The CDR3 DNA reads TGCGCCAGCAGCCAAGGCCGAATTACAGGGGTGGGCGGGGAGCTGTTTTTT. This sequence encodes CASSQGRITGVGGELFF.

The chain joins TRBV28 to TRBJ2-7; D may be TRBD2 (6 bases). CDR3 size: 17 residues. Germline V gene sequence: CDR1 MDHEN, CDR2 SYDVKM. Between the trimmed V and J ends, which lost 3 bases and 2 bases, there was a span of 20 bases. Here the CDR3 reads CASSFGGSAPLAYEQYF. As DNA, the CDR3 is TGTGCCAGCAGTTTCGGGGGATCGGCCCCCCTAGCCTACGAGCAGTACTTC.

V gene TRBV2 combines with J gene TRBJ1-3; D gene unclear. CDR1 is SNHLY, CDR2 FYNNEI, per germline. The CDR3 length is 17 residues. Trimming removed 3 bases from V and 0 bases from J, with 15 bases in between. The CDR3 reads CASSELPQPRSGNTIYF. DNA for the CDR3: TGTGCCAGCAGTGAGCTCCCTCAACCGCGCTCTGGAAACACCATATATTTT. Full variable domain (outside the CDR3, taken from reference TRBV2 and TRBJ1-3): EPEVTQTPSHQVTQMGQEVILRCVPISNHLYFYWYRQILGQKVEFLVSFYNNEISEKSEIFDDQFSVERPDGSNFTLKIRSTKLEDSAMYFCASSELPQPRSGNTIYFGEGSWLTVV.

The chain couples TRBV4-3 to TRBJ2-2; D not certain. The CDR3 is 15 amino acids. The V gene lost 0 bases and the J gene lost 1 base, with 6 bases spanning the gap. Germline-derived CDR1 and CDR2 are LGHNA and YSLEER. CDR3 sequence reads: CASSQDLQNTGELFF. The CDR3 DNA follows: TGCGCCAGCAGCCAAGATTTACAGAACACCGGGGAGCTGTTTTTT.

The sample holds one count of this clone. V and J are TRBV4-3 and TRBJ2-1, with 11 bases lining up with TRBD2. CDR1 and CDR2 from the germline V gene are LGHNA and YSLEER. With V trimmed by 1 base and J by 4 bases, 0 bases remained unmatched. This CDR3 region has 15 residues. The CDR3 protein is CASSQGLAGYNEQFF. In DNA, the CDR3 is TGCGCCAGCAGCCAAGGACTAGCGGGGTACAATGAGCAGTTCTTC.

In DNA form, the CDR3 reads TGTGCCAGCAGCCAACAGGTTGGAGGCAACGGTGAGCAGTTCTTC. It is translated as CASSQQVGGNGEQFF. This chain uses TRBV14 with TRBJ2-1, with a possible D match to TRBD2 (5 bases). The germline V gene has CDR1 SGHDN and CDR2 FVKESK. The CDR3 extends over 15 amino acids. With 2 bases removed from V and 9 bases from J, the gap between germline ends came to 17 bases. Based on the CDR3 plus reference TRBV14 and TRBJ2-1, the full variable domain is EAGVTQFPSHSVIEKGQTVTLRCDPISGHDNLYWYRRVMGKEIKFLLHFVKESKQDESGMPNNRFLAERTGGTYSTLKVQPAELEDSGVYFCASSQQVGGNGEQFFGPGTRLTVL.

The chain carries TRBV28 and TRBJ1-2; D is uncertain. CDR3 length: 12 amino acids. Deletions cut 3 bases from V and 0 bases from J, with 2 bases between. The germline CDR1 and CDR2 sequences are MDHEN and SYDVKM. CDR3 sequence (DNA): TGTGCCAGCAGTTTCTCTAACTATGGCTACACCTTC. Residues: CASSFSNYGYTF.

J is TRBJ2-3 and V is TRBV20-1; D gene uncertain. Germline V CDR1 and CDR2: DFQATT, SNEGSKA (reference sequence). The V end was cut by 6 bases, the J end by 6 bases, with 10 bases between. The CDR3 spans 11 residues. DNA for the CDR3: TGCAGTGCCGACCGTTTGGATACGCAGTATTTT. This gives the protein CSADRLDTQYF.

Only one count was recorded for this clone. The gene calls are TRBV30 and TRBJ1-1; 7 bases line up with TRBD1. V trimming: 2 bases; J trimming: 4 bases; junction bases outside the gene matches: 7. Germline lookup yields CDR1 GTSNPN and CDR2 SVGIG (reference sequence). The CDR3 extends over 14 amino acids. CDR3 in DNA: TGTGCCTGGAGTAGGCGTACAGGGGTCACTGAAGCTTTCTTT. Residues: CAWSRRTGVTEAFF.

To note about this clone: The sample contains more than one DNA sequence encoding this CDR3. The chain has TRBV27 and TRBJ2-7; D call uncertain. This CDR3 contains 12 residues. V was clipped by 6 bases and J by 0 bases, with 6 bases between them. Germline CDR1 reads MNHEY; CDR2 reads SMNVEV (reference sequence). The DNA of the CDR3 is TGTGCCAGCAGGGATGCCTCCTACGAGCAGTACTTC. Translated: CASRDASYEQYF.

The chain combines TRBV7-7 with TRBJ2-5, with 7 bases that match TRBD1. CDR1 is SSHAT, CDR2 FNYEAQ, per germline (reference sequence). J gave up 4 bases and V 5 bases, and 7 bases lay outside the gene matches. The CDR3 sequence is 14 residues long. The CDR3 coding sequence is TGTGCCAGCAGCCCAGAGGGGGCGGGAGAGACCCAGTACTTC. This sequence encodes CASSPEGAGETQYF.

The CDR3, as DNA: TGTGCCAGCTCACCACCAACACTAGCGTTAGTTGAGCAGTTCTTC. As protein: CASSPPTLALVEQFF. The chain links TRBV18 to TRBJ2-1; 7 bases align to TRBD2. V was pared by 0 bases and J by 9 bases, with 8 bases of the junction left unmatched. The CDR3 sequence is 15 residues long. Germline V CDR1 and CDR2: KGHSH, LQKENI.

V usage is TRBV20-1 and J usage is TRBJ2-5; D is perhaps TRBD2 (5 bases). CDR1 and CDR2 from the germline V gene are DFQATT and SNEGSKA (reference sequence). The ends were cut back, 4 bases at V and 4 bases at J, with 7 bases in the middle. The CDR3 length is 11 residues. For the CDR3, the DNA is TGCAGTGCTACAGAGGGAGAGACCCAGTACTTC. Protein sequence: CSATEGETQYF.

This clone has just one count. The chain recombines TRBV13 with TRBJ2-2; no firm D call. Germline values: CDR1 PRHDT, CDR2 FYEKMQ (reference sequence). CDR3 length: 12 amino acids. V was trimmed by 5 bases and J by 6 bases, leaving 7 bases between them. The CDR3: CASSVYPGELFF. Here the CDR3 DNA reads TGTGCCAGCAGCGTGTACCCCGGGGAGCTGTTTTTT.

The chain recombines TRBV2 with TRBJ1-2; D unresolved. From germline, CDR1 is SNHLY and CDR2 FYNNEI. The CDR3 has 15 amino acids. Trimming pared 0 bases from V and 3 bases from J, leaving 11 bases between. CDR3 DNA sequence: TGTGCCAGCAGTGAAGCCAGGTTCGAGGACTATGGCTACACCTTC. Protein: CASSEARFEDYGYTF. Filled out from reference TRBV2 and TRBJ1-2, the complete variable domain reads EPEVTQTPSHQVTQMGQEVILRCVPISNHLYFYWYRQILGQKVEFLVSFYNNEISEKSEIFDDQFSVERPDGSNFTLKIRSTKLEDSAMYFCASSEARFEDYGYTFGSGTRLTVV.

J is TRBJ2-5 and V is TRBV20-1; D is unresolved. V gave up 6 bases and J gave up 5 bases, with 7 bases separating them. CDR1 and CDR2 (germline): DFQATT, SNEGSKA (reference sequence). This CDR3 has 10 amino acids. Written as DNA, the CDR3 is TGCAGTGCCACCGGGGAGACCCAGTACTTC. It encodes CSATGETQYF.

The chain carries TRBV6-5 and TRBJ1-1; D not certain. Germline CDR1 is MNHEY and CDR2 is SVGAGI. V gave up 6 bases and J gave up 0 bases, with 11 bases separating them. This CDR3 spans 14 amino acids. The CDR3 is CASREGRLNTEAFF. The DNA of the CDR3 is TGTGCCAGCAGGGAAGGACGGCTGAACACTGAAGCTTTCTTT.

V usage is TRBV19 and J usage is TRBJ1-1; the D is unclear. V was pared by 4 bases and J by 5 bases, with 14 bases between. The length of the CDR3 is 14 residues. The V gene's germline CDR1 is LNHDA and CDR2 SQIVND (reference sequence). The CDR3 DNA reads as TGTGCCAGTAGTACGCCGTCCTGGAAAACTGAAGCTTTCTTT. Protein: CASSTPSWKTEAFF.

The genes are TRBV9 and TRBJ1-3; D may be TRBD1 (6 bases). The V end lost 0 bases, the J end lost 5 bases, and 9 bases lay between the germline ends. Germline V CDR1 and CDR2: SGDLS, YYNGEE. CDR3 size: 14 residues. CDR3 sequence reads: CASSVAGDRNTIYF. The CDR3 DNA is TGTGCCAGCAGCGTAGCAGGGGATAGAAACACCATATATTTT.

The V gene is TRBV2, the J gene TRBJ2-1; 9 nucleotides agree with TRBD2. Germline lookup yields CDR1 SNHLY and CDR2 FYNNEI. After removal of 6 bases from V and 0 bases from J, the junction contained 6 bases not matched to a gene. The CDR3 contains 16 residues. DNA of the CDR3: TGTGCCAGCAGGGGGCGGGAGGGGAGCTCCTACAATGAGCAGTTCTTC. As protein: CASRGREGSSYNEQFF. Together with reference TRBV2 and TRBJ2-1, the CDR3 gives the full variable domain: EPEVTQTPSHQVTQMGQEVILRCVPISNHLYFYWYRQILGQKVEFLVSFYNNEISEKSEIFDDQFSVERPDGSNFTLKIRSTKLEDSAMYFCASRGREGSSYNEQFFGPGTRLTVL.

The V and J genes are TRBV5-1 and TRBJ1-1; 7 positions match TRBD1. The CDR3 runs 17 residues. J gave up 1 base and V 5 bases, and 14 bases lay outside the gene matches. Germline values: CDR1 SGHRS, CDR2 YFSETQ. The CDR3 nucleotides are TGCGCCAGCAGTTCACAGCCCACCGGGACAGCGAACACTGAAGCTTTCTTT. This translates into CASSSQPTGTANTEAFF.

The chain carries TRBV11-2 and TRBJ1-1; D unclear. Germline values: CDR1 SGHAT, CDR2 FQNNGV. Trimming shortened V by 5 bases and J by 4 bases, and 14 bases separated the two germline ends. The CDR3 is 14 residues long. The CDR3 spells CASSHDRGFTEAFF. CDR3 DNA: TGTGCCAGCAGCCACGACCGGGGTTTCACTGAAGCTTTCTTT.

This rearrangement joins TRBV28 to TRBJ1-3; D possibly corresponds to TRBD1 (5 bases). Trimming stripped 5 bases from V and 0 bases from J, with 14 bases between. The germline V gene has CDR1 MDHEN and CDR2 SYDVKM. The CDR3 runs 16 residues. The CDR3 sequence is CASSPLGEPSGNTIYF. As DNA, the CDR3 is TGTGCCAGCAGTCCCCTAGGGGAACCCTCTGGAAACACCATATATTTT.

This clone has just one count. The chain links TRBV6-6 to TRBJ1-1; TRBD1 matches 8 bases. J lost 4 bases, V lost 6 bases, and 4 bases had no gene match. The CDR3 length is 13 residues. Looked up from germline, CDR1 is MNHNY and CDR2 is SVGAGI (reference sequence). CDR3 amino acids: CASRYTGGTEAFF. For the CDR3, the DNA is TGTGCCAGCAGGTATACAGGGGGCACTGAAGCTTTCTTT.